This entry describes one TCR beta chain. The sample belongs to a study of T cells after yellow fever vaccination. Using its own MiXCR run on the 5' RACE reads, TCRdb lists one record per CDR3 protein. Among some 390,000 distinct CDR3 sequences, 15% to 20% were seen once, and the ten largest hold 15% to 20%. The germline gives CDR1 MNHGY, CDR2 SVAAGI. V was shortened by 2 bases and J by 13 bases, with 21 bases between the two germline ends. The CDR3 spans 16 residues. This specimen consisted of PBMCs, obtained before the yellow fever booster vaccination. The sequence was obtained from a man younger than 30 who received the YFV17D yellow fever vaccine. The genes are TRBV6-9 and TRBJ1-6; tentatively, D is TRBD1 (5 bases). The CDR3 DNA follows: TGTGCCAGCAGTTATCCCCGAGAGGGCGATAACAGGCCCCTCCACTTT. This sequence encodes CASSYPREGDNRPLHF.